The clone carrying this T cell receptor (beta chain) was recorded a few times. Its target is unknown. According to the study, TCR beta libraries were built with iRepertoire HTBI primers and CDR3-region Arm-PCR. From the multiplex PCR reads, TCRdb called clonotypes with MiXCR, one entry per CDR3 protein. The sample has 500,000 to 700,000 distinct CDR3 sequences; roughly 15% are singletons. Germline CDR1 LNHDA, CDR2 SQIVND (reference sequence). The ends were cut back, 0 bases at V and 3 bases at J, with 8 bases in the middle. The CDR3 totals 14 residues. Specified time point: newly diagnosed GD, antithyroid drugs for less than 3 months. The authors made the TCR library using RNA they extracted from PBMCs. This sample stems from a study of regulatory T cells in long-lasting Graves disease. General study points: Persistent disease preferred TRBV28, TRBJ1-2 and TRBJ2-5; new disease, TRBV20-1 and TRBJ2-1. Only peripheral blood was studied, not thyroid tissue. Those with persistent disease had in common more public clonotypes (about 2,500) than new patients (approximately 920).

Separately, the same data were catalogued under a study of T cells in Graves' hyperthyroidism and ophthalmopathy.

V gene TRBV19 combines with J gene TRBJ1-1; no clear D. The clonotype was recovered from a woman younger than 45 with Graves disease. Specimen: peripheral blood mononuclear cells (PBMCs), collected at new diagnosis, from a patient treated with antithyroid drugs. CDR3 in amino acids: CASSIDRFHTEAFF. Here the CDR3 DNA reads TGTGCCAGTAGTATAGATCGGTTCCACACTGAAGCTTTCTTT.